In its sample, the clone carrying this T cell receptor (beta chain) was seen a few times. Its specificity is unknown. Viral peptide pools were used in the ViraFEST assay to expand antigen-specific CD4+ T cells, and sequencing came afterward. Culture lasted around eleven days before CD4+ T cell isolation. The vaccine given was either BNT162b2 or mRNA-1273, in two doses. A density of approximately 2.2 million PBMC per well was used; these cells were cultured with around 11 IU/ml IL-2 and approximately 10 ug/ml peptides. IL-2 medium supplanted half the medium on days 3 and 7. The protocol was immunoSEQ multiplex PCR, while the TCRdb copy is restricted to in-frame clones and leaves out a portion. The sample includes tens of thousands of clones, roughly 72% of them seen just once. This sample is drawn from a study of vaccination effects on CD4 cells after COVID-19. For the study at large: Samples were taken post-vaccine, and their median timing was 72 days after the second dose.

The V gene's germline CDR1 is SGHNT and CDR2 YYREEE (reference sequence). V was clipped by 0 bases and J by 0 bases, with 7 bases between them. This CDR3 contains 15 residues. The sequenced sample was CD4+ T cells from PBMCs cultured with HCoV-229E spike peptides, obtained after COVID-19 vaccination. V is TRBV5-4 and J is TRBJ1-5; D not resolved. The receptor was derived from a human donor who received a COVID-19 vaccine. The CDR3 nucleotides are TGTGCCAGCAGCTTGGCCGCGAGTAGCAATCAGCCCCAGCATTTT. This sequence encodes CASSLAASSNQPQHF.